The next 23 T cell receptor beta chains were all read from a single sample in a study of monozygotic twins with inflammatory bowel disease. TCRdb re-called the 5' RACE reads and gives one entry per CDR3 protein, without DNA. The repertoire shows approximately 400,000 distinct CDR3 sequences; the top ten hold 2% to 3%. Sequenced material: blood. All receptors derive from a human donor with ulcerative colitis or Crohn's disease, or a healthy co-twin of an affected twin (not recorded which).

The CDR3 protein is CATSRDRSVGPQHF. The chain uses TRBV15 and TRBJ1-5. Germline V lookup: CDR1 LNHNV, CDR2 YYDKDF (reference sequence). The length of the CDR3 is 14 residues.

The chain links TRBV30 to TRBJ2-2; TCRdb gives TRBD1 as the D gene, but with no DNA this cannot be confirmed. Per the germline V gene, CDR1 is GTSNPN and CDR2 is SVGIG (reference sequence). This CDR3 is 14 amino acids long. CDR3: CAWSRAQATGELFF.

The chain has TRBV7-8 and TRBJ1-6. Germline-derived CDR1 and CDR2 are SGHVS and FQNEAQ. There are 14 residues in the CDR3. CDR3 loop: CASSLSPLYSPLHF.

The V call is TRBV12-3 or TRBV12-4, the J call TRBJ2-2. The CDR3 contains 15 residues. The CDR3 is CASSSSTGKTGELFF.

The chain carries TRBV29-1 and TRBJ1-1. The CDR3 totals 16 residues. CDR1 and CDR2 from the germline V gene are SQVTM and ANQGSEA. The CDR3 sequence: CSVEKQGRGLNTEAFF.

This chain's CDR3 is CASSSSSDSLGYEQYF. This sequence joins TRBV7-2 and TRBJ2-7; TCRdb indicates TRBD1, and absent DNA this call remains unverified. Germline V gene lookup returns CDR1 SGHTA and CDR2 FQGNSA. The length of the CDR3 is 16 residues.

This chain uses TRBV5-4 with TRBJ1-1; the D call from TCRdb, TRBD1, cannot be confirmed without DNA. This CDR3 has 15 residues. Per germline, CDR1 SGHNT and CDR2 YYREEE (reference sequence). Here the CDR3 reads CASSFQAGGNTEAFF.

The genes are TRBV11-2 and TRBJ2-3. This CDR3 is 17 amino acids long. Germline values: CDR1 SGHAT, CDR2 FQNNGV. The chain's CDR3 is CASSLRFGGVSTDTQYF.

The chain couples TRBV3-1 to TRBJ1-2; absent DNA, TCRdb's TRBD1 call cannot be checked. This CDR3 spans 13 amino acids. CDR1 LGHDT and CDR2 YNNKEL come from the germline V gene (reference sequence). The CDR3 here is CASSAGTQSGYTF.

J is TRBJ1-1 and V is TRBV7-9. The germline gives CDR1 SEHNR, CDR2 FQNEAQ (reference sequence). The length of the CDR3 is 14 residues. The CDR3 sequence: CASSLSGAGTEAFF. Full variable domain (missing parts from reference TRBV7-9 and TRBJ1-1): DTGVSQNPRHKITKRGQNVTFRCDPISEHNRLYWYRQTLGQGPEFLTYFQNEAQLEKSRLLSDRFSAERPKGSFSTLEIQRTEQGDSAMYLCASSLSGAGTEAFFGQGTRLTVV.

V gene TRBV12-3 or TRBV12-4 combines with J gene TRBJ2-1; the D gene TCRdb calls, TRBD1, cannot be checked with no DNA. This CDR3 contains 15 residues. CDR3 in amino acids: CASSLGQTIYNEQFF.

CDR3 amino acids: CSAQRQGIRYEQYF. This sequence joins TRBV20-1 and TRBJ2-7; there is no DNA to check the TCRdb D call of TRBD1. Per germline, CDR1 DFQATT and CDR2 SNEGSKA (reference sequence). The CDR3 totals 14 residues.

This rearrangement joins TRBV20-1 to TRBJ2-1. The CDR3 has 15 amino acids. CDR1 and CDR2 from the germline V gene are DFQATT and SNEGSKA (reference sequence). CDR3 sequence: CSARDSGPTGNEQFF.

V usage is TRBV3-1 and J usage is TRBJ1-6; TCRdb proposes TRBD1, but this gene call is untestable without DNA. From germline, CDR1 is LGHDT and CDR2 YNNKEL (reference sequence). CDR3 length: 15 amino acids. The CDR3 region is CASSQEGQGNSPLHF.

The chain combines TRBV28 with TRBJ2-3; the TRBD1 assignment by TCRdb is unverifiable without DNA. The CDR3 contains 15 residues. CDR1 is MDHEN, CDR2 SYDVKM, per germline. The CDR3 loop is CASSPPGGGMDTQYF.

The chain uses TRBV5-1 and TRBJ1-5. Germline CDR1 reads SGHRS; CDR2 reads YFSETQ. The CDR3 runs to 15 residues. The CDR3 loop reads CASSLGSGPSQPQHF.

The rearrangement links TRBV28 to TRBJ2-5; TCRdb gives TRBD1 as the D gene, but with no DNA this cannot be confirmed. The CDR3 is made up of 14 amino acids. Germline CDR1 is MDHEN and CDR2 is SYDVKM. The CDR3 is CAGRGQGNQETQYF.

V usage is TRBV2 and J usage is TRBJ2-1. This CDR3 contains 13 residues. Germline V gene data show CDR1 as SNHLY and CDR2 as FYNNEI. The CDR3 sequence: CATDRGSYNEQFF. The full variable domain, rest sourced from reference TRBV2 and TRBJ2-1, is EPEVTQTPSHQVTQMGQEVILRCVPISNHLYFYWYRQILGQKVEFLVSFYNNEISEKSEIFDDQFSVERPDGSNFTLKIRSTKLEDSAMYFCATDRGSYNEQFFGPGTRLTVL.

The rearrangement uses TRBV15 and TRBJ2-3. This CDR3 is 12 amino acids long. CDR1 and CDR2 (germline): LNHNV, YYDKDF (reference sequence). CDR3 amino acids: CATSRGVQKQYF.

The chain uses TRBV5-5 and TRBJ2-7; TCRdb outputs TRBD1, but without DNA this stays unchecked. This CDR3 comprises 16 residues. The germline V gene encodes CDR1 SGHKS and CDR2 YYEKEE (reference sequence). CDR3 sequence reads: CASSLHPGQAYYEQYF.

V usage is TRBV27 and J usage is TRBJ1-6; TCRdb returns TRBD1, unconfirmable since there is no DNA. The CDR3 consists of 14 residues. Per the germline V gene, CDR1 is MNHEY and CDR2 is SMNVEV (reference sequence). The CDR3 loop reads CASSYGTADSPLHF.

This chain joins TRBV12-3 or TRBV12-4 and TRBJ1-6; TCRdb names TRBD1, which stays unverified in the absence of DNA. The CDR3 is made up of 16 amino acids. The CDR3 region is CASSTRQGGYNSPLHF.

The chain couples TRBV19 to TRBJ1-2; TCRdb's D call of TRBD1 is untestable without DNA. Germline CDR1 reads LNHDA; CDR2 reads SQIVND (reference sequence). CDR3 length equals 14 residues. The CDR3 reads CASRWGVEPYGYTF.